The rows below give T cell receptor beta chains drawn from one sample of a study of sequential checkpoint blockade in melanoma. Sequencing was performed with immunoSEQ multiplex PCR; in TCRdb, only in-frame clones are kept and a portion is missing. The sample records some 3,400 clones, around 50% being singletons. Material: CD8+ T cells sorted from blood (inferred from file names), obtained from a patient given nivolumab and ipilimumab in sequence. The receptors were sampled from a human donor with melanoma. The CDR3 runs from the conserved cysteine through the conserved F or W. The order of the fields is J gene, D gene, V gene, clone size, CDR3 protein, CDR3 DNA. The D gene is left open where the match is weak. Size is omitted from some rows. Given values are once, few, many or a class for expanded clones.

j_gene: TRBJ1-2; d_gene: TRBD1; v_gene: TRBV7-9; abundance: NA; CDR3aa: CASSFGPQGDYGYTF; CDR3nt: TGTGCCAGCAGCTTCGGTCCCCAGGGGGACTATGGCTACACCTTC
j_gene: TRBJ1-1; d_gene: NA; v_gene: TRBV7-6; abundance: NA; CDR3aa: CASSLEVNAGEGTEAFF; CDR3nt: TGTGCCAGCAGCTTAGAAGTGAATGCAGGGGAGGGCACTGAAGCTTTCTTT
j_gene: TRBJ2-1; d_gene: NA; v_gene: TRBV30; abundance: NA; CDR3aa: CAWSVKDFVYNEQFF; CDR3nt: TGTGCCTGGAGTGTTAAAGACTTCGTTTACAATGAGCAGTTCTTC
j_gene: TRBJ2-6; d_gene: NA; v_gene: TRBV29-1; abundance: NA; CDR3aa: CSVEGLSGANVLTF; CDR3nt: TGCAGCGTTGAGGGGCTCTCTGGGGCCAACGTCCTGACTTTC
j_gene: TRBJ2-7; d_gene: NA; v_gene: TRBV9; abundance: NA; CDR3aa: CASSPEGLSSYEQYF; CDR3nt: TGTGCCAGCAGCCCCGAAGGACTTTCCTCCTACGAGCAGTACTTC
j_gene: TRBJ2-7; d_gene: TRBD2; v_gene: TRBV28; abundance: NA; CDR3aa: CASSFGLAGGYYEQYF; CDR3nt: TGTGCCAGCAGTTTCGGTCTAGCGGGAGGGTACTACGAGCAGTACTTC
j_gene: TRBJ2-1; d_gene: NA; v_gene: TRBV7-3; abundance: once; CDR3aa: CASSLTTYNEQFF; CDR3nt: TGTGCCAGCAGCTTAACCACCTACAATGAGCAGTTCTTC
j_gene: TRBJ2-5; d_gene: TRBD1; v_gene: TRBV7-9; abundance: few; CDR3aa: CASRSPDRGETQYF; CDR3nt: TGTGCCAGCAGATCGCCGGACAGGGGAGAGACCCAGTACTTC
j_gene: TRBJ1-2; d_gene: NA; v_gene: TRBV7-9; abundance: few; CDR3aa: CASSFGVTYGYTF; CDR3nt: TGTGCCAGCAGCTTCGGAGTTACTTATGGCTACACCTTC
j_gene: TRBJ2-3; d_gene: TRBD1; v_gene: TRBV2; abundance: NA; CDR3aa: CASCRTGGVGTDTQYF; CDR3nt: TGTGCCAGCTGTAGGACAGGGGGCGTTGGCACAGATACGCAGTATTTT
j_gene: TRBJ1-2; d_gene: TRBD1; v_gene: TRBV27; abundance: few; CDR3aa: CASSPEDRAGSNYGYTF; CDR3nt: TGTGCCAGCAGCCCCGAGGACAGGGCGGGCTCTAACTATGGCTACACCTTC
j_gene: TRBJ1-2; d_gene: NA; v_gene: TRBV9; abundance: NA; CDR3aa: CASSVGQDYGYTF; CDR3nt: TGTGCCAGCAGCGTAGGACAGGACTATGGCTACACCTTC
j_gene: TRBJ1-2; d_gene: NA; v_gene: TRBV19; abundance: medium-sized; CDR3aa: CASSHVGLSNYGYTF; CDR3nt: TGTGCCAGTTCCCATGTTGGGCTATCCAACTATGGCTACACCTTC
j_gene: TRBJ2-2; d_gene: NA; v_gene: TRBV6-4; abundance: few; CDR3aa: CASSDSLDTGELFF; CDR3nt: TGTGCCAGCAGTGACTCGTTAGACACCGGGGAGCTGTTTTTT
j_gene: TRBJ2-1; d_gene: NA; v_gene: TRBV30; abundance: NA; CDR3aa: CAWSGSAVVVFGEQFF; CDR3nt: TGTGCCTGGAGCGGATCCGCGGTAGTTGTATTTGGTGAGCAGTTCTTC
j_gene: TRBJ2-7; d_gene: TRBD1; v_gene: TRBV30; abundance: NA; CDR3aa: CAWRDTDRGSEQYF; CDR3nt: TGTGCCTGGAGAGACACTGACAGGGGGAGCGAGCAGTACTTC
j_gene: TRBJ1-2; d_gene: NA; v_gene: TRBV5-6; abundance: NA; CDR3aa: CASSWKGWQEIYGYTF; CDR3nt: TGTGCCAGCAGCTGGAAGGGGTGGCAGGAGATCTATGGCTACACCTTC
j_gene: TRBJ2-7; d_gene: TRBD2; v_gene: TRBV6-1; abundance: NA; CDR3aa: CASSEGDGRTSGFPYEQYF; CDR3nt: TGTGCCAGCAGTGAGGGTGACGGCCGGACTAGCGGGTTTCCCTACGAGCAGTACTTC
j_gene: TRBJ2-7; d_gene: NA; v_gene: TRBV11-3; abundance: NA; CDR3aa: CASSSPVGLVSYEQYF; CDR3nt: TGTGCCAGCAGCTCCCCCGTCGGACTGGTTTCCTACGAGCAGTACTTC
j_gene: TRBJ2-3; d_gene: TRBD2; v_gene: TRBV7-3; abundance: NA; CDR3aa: CASSLTSGETDTQYF; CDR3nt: TGTGCCAGCAGCTTAACTAGCGGGGAGACAGATACGCAGTATTTT
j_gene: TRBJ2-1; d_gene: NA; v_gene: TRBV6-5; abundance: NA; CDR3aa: CASSYSGDTYNEQFF; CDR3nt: TGTGCCAGCAGTTACTCAGGGGACACCTACAATGAGCAGTTCTTC
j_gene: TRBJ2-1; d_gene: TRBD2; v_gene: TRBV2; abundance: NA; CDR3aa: CASKSGTYNEQFF; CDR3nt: TGTGCCAGCAAAAGCGGGACGTACAATGAGCAGTTCTTC
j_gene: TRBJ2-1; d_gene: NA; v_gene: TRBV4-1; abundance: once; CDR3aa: CASSQELRVALTNEQFF; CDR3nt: TGCGCCAGCAGCCAAGAGCTTCGGGTGGCTTTAACGAATGAGCAGTTCTTC
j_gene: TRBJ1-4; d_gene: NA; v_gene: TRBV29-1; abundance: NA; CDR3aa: CSVETKSNEKLFF; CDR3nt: TGCAGCGTCGAGACAAAATCTAATGAAAAACTGTTTTTT
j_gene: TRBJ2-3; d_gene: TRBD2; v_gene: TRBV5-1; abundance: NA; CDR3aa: CASRASGTSTDTQYF; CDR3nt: TGCGCCAGCAGGGCTAGCGGGACTAGCACAGATACGCAGTATTTT
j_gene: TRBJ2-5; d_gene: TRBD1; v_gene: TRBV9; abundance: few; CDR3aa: CASSGGPRTGGETQYF; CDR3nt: TGTGCCAGCAGCGGAGGCCCAAGGACAGGGGGAGAGACCCAGTACTTC
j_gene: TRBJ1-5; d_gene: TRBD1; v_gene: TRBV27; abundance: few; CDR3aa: CASSPGGTNQPQHF; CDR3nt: TGTGCCAGCAGCCCAGGGGGGACTAATCAGCCCCAGCATTTT
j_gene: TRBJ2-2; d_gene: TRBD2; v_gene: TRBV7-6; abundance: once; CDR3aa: CASRDSGSGANTGELFF; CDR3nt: TGTGCCAGCAGGGATAGCGGTAGCGGGGCGAACACCGGGGAGCTGTTTTTT
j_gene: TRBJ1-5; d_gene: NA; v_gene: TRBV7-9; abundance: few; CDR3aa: CASSPGGRVNQPQHF; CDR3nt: TGTGCCAGCAGCCCAGGCGGCAGGGTTAATCAGCCCCAGCATTTT
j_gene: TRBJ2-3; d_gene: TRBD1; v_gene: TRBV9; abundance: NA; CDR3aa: CASTPWTGGTDTQYF; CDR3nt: TGTGCCAGCACCCCCTGGACAGGGGGAACAGATACGCAGTATTTT
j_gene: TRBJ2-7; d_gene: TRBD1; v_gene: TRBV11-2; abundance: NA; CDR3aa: CASSYRQGFHEQYF; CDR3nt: TGTGCCAGCAGCTACCGACAGGGGTTCCACGAGCAGTACTTC
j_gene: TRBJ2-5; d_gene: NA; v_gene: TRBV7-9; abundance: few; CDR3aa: CASSPEGQETQYF; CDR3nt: TGTGCCAGCAGCCCTGAGGGTCAGGAGACCCAGTACTTC
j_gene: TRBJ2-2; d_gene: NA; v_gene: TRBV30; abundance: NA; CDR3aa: CAWRAAENTGELFF; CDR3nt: TGTGCCTGGAGAGCGGCAGAGAACACCGGGGAGCTGTTTTTT
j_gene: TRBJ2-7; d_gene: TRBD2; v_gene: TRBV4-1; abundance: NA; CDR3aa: CASSHKAGLAGGLGDEQYF; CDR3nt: TGCGCCAGCAGCCACAAGGCCGGACTAGCGGGAGGTTTGGGGGACGAGCAGTACTTC
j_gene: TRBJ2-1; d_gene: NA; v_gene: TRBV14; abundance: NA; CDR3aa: CASSQSSYNEQFF; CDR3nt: TGTGCCAGCAGCCAGAGCTCCTACAATGAGCAGTTCTTC
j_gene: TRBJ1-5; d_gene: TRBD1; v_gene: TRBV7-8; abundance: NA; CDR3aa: CASSFLMTGSNQPQHF; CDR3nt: TGTGCCAGCAGCTTTTTGATGACAGGGAGCAATCAGCCCCAGCATTTT
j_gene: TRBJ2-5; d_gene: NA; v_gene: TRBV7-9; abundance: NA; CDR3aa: CASSYVGTGDSIGETQYF; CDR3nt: TGTGCCAGCAGCTACGTAGGAACAGGGGACTCCATCGGCGAGACCCAGTACTTC
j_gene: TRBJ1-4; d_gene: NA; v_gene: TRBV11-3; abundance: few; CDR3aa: CASSLTASTNEKLFF; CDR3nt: TGTGCCAGCAGCTTGACAGCTTCAACTAATGAAAAACTGTTTTTT
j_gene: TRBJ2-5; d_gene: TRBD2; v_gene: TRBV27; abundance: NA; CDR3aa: CASSYSLGLATETQYF; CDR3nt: TGTGCCAGCAGTTACTCCCTCGGACTAGCTACAGAGACCCAGTACTTC
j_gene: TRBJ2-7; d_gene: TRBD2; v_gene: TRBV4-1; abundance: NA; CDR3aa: CASSQASGVSYEQYF; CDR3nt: TGCGCCAGCAGCCAAGCTAGCGGGGTCTCCTACGAGCAGTACTTC